The clone carrying this TCR beta chain was counted ten times or more. The TCRbeta library was prepared with unique molecular identifiers. A single record per CDR3 protein comes from TCRdb applying MiXCR to the PCR reads. This sample yields 70,000 or so distinct CDR3 sequences, of which about 11% are seen a single time; about 13% belongs to the top ten. This sample stems from a study of T-cell reconstitution after alpha-beta-depleted transplantation in children. The CDR3 is 15 amino acids. Trimming cost V 5 bases and J 4 bases; bases outside gene matches: 8. Source: PBMCs, taken before TCRalphabeta/CD19-depleted stem cell transplant. This TCR derives from a boy younger than 18 with acute myeloid leukemia, due to receive a stem cell transplant. The chain recombines TRBV12-3 or TRBV12-4 with TRBJ2-3, with 8 positions matching TRBD2. CDR3 DNA: TGTGCCAGCAGTGCCGGGACTAGTGGTCCAGATACGCAGTATTTT. Translation gives CASSAGTSGPDTQYF.